This T cell receptor (beta chain) originates from a study of T cell changes during pregnancy in multiple sclerosis. The data were produced by immunoSEQ multiplex PCR, yet TCRdb's version contains in-frame clones alone and is incomplete. This table holds 40,000 or so clones, nearly 90% found once. Germline V lookup: CDR1 SNHLY, CDR2 FYNNEI. The CDR3 runs 14 residues. Between the trimmed V and J ends, which lost 9 bases and 2 bases, there was a span of 16 bases. The origin of this receptor is a female donor with multiple sclerosis, enrolled in a pregnancy study. The rearrangement uses TRBV2 and TRBJ1-1, with D tentatively TRBD1 (6 bases). The material sequenced was CD4+ T cells from peripheral blood mononuclear cells, taken in the first trimester of pregnancy. In nucleotides, the CDR3 is TGTGCCAGTCTCAGGGGACCGATAAACACTGAAGCTTTCTTT. Translated: CASLRGPINTEAFF. The full variable domain, rest sourced from reference TRBV2 and TRBJ1-1, is EPEVTQTPSHQVTQMGQEVILRCVPISNHLYFYWYRQILGQKVEFLVSFYNNEISEKSEIFDDQFSVERPDGSNFTLKIRSTKLEDSAMYFCASLRGPINTEAFFGQGTRLTVV.